This T cell receptor (beta chain) was sequenced in a study of blood T cell repertoires in COVID-19. At the level of the study: Sample material is recorded as cDNA or gDNA derived from T cells, B-cell-depleted T cells, or PBMCs.

Original data processing: Quantification of nucleated cells was approximated via reference gene primer amplification. Repertoires were generated with immunoSEQ multiplex PCR, while TCRdb's copy carries only in-frame clones and drops some. For V, J and clone size, that table is used; D and trimming come from the DNA. The table records under 200,000 clones, roughly 87% of them present only once. Those who participated ranged in age from about 18 to 95 years and resided in 24 US areas. The V end was cut by 4 bases, the J end by 8 bases, with 8 bases between. CDR1 and CDR2 from the germline V gene are LNHDA and SQIVND (reference sequence). This CDR3 has 12 residues.

The V call is TRBV19, the J call TRBJ1-4; D gene ambiguous. Sequences were obtained from PBMCs or T cells enriched from blood (not recorded which). This sequence originates from a woman between 50 and 59 years old who had recovered from COVID-19. CDR3 DNA sequence: TGTGCCAGTAGTACGGGAGGGGAAAAACTGTTTTTT. As protein: CASSTGGEKLFF. Full variable domain (outside the CDR3, taken from reference TRBV19 and TRBJ1-4): DGGITQSPKYLFRKEGQNVTLSCEQNLNHDAMYWYRQDPGQGLRLIYYSQIVNDFQKGDIAEGYSVSREKKESFPLTVTSAQKNPTAFYLCASSTGGEKLFFGSGTQLSVL.